What follows are 32 T cell receptor beta chains derived from one specimen sequenced in a study of cytomegalovirus exposure and HLA in healthy donors. The PCR had 60 Vbeta and 13 Jbeta primers. Generated by immunoSEQ multiplex PCR, the TCRdb table keeps only in-frame clones and is missing some. The repertoire holds some 87,000 clones, with roughly 80% as singletons. Sequenced material: PBMCs. Receptors were obtained from a man aged 50-60 years in good health and CMV-seropositive.

Points on this clone: Sequence at one end of the junction differs from germline and may be a read error. The V gene is TRBV13, the J gene TRBJ1-2; unclear D gene. Germline V lookup: CDR1 PRHDT, CDR2 FYEKMQ (reference sequence). There are 14 residues in the CDR3. The CDR3 loop reads CASSLKVGGVGYPF. CDR3 DNA sequence: TGTGCCAGCAGCTTAAAGGTTGGCGGGGTAGGCTACCCCTTC.

This sequence joins TRBV4-3 and TRBJ2-1; 16 nucleotides agree with TRBD2. This CDR3 has 17 residues. V gave up 2 bases and J gave up 8 bases; unmatched junction bases: 6. Germline V gene lookup returns CDR1 LGHNA and CDR2 YSLEER. The CDR3 here is CASSQPGLAGGPDEQFF. CDR3 DNA: TGCGCCAGCAGCCAACCGGGACTAGCGGGGGGGCCGGATGAGCAGTTCTTC.

Of note for this clone: One end of the junction varies from germline; a read error may be responsible. V is TRBV7-7 and J is TRBJ1-2; tentatively, D is TRBD1 (5 bases). Per germline, CDR1 SSHAT and CDR2 FNYEAQ (reference sequence). CDR3 length: 16 residues. The CDR3 DNA follows: TGTGCTAGCAGCTTAATATGGAGGGGAAGCCCCTATGGCTACACCTTC. It encodes CASSLIWRGSPYGYTF.

The rearrangement joins TRBV5-1 to TRBJ2-7; maybe TRBD1 (6 bases). The V gene's germline CDR1 is SGHRS and CDR2 YFSETQ. Between the trimmed V and J ends, which lost 0 bases and 6 bases, there was a span of 16 bases. CDR3 length: 15 amino acids. The CDR3: CASSLDRTASREQYF. The DNA of the CDR3 is TGCGCCAGCAGCTTGGATCGGACAGCCTCTCGCGAGCAGTACTTC.

As regards this clone: The germline gene is not matched at one end of the junction; a read error may be the cause. V gene TRBV9 combines with J gene TRBJ1-6; D is undetermined. The CDR3 has 13 residues. Germline-derived CDR1 and CDR2 are SGDLS and YYNGEE. The CDR3 sequence: CASSPSFNSPLNF. CDR3 coding DNA: TGTGCCAGCAGCCCGAGCTTTAATTCACCCCTCAACTTT.

In regard to this clone: A far larger clone is just one base off, so this is likely a read error. The chain recombines TRBV13 with TRBJ1-1; no clear D gene. From germline, CDR1 is PRHDT and CDR2 FYEKMQ (reference sequence). This CDR3 has 15 residues. With 5 bases removed from V and 4 bases from J, the gap between germline ends came to 17 bases. The CDR3: CASSQDGVSSTEAFF. In nucleotides, the CDR3 is TGTGCCAGCAGCCAAGACGGGGTCTCGAGCACTGAAGCTTTCTTT.

This clone has only a few counts. The J gene is TRBJ1-1, the V gene TRBV10-3; TRBD1 agrees at 7 bases. Germline values: CDR1 ENHRY, CDR2 SYGVKD. V was clipped by 3 bases and J by 3 bases; unmatched bases: 1. There are 13 residues in the CDR3. CDR3 bases: TGTGCCATCAGTGATACAGGGGACACTGAAGCTTTCTTT. Encoded protein: CAISDTGDTEAFF.

The chain links TRBV9 to TRBJ1-3; D might be TRBD1 (5 bases). The V gene lost 0 bases and the J gene lost 6 bases, with 19 bases spanning the gap. CDR3 size: 17 residues. Germline-derived CDR1 and CDR2 are SGDLS and YYNGEE. In DNA, the CDR3 is TGTGCCAGCAGCGTAGTGGCGGGACCGGGCGCCGAAAACACCATATATTTT. As protein: CASSVVAGPGAENTIYF.

The V and J genes are TRBV7-9 and TRBJ1-1; D unclear. This CDR3 is 13 amino acids long. In germline, CDR1 is SEHNR, CDR2 FQNEAQ (reference sequence). The germline V and J ends were trimmed by 2 bases and 1 base, with 5 bases remaining between them. The CDR3 nucleotides read TGTGCCAGCAGCTTAAAACAGAACACTGAAGCTTTCTTT. This gives the protein CASSLKQNTEAFF.

The chain uses TRBV7-9 and TRBJ2-5, with D possibly matching TRBD2 (7 bases). V shed 3 bases and J shed 4 bases, with 12 bases lying between them. Germline CDR1 reads SEHNR; CDR2 reads FQNEAQ (reference sequence). The CDR3 has 14 amino acids. The CDR3 reads CASSLQGGGETQYF. In nucleotides, the CDR3 is TGTGCCAGCAGCTTGCAGGGAGGGGGAGAGACCCAGTACTTC. Drawing the rest from reference TRBV7-9 and TRBJ2-5, the complete variable domain is DTGVSQNPRHKITKRGQNVTFRCDPISEHNRLYWYRQTLGQGPEFLTYFQNEAQLEKSRLLSDRFSAERPKGSFSTLEIQRTEQGDSAMYLCASSLQGGGETQYFGPGTRLLVL.

The chain carries TRBV19 and TRBJ1-2; 7 positions match TRBD1. V lost 0 bases and J lost 4; bases outside the gene matches: 20. The CDR3 sequence is 20 residues long. Germline CDR1 and CDR2: LNHDA and SQIVND (reference sequence). The CDR3 DNA reads TGTGCCAGTAGTATAGACCAGGGACAGCTAAAGGGTCTGGGACGCTATGGCTACACCTTC. Translation gives CASSIDQGQLKGLGRYGYTF.

This chain joins TRBV7-3 and TRBJ1-3; maybe TRBD1 (5 bases). This CDR3 region has 14 residues. The germline CDR1 and CDR2 sequences are SGHTA and FQGTGA. Trimming stripped 3 bases from V and 0 bases from J, with 6 bases between. CDR3 in amino acids: CASSLTDSGNTIYF. CDR3 bases: TGTGCCAGCAGCTTGACAGACTCTGGAAACACCATATATTTT. The entire variable domain, with the rest obtained from reference TRBV7-3 and TRBJ1-3, is as follows: GAGVSQTPSNKVTEKGKYVELRCDPISGHTALYWYRQSLGQGPEFLIYFQGTGAADDSGLPNDRFFAVRPEGSVSTLKIQRTERGDSAVYLCASSLTDSGNTIYFGEGSWLTVV.

The rearrangement uses TRBV19 and TRBJ1-1, with a weak D call TRBD1 (5 bases). Germline assignment: CDR1 LNHDA and CDR2 SQIVND (reference sequence). V lost 3 bases and J 1 base, leaving 9 bases between the germline ends. The CDR3 runs 14 residues. Written as DNA, the CDR3 is TGTGCCAGTAGTATCGGACATCCGAACACTGAAGCTTTCTTT. Translating gives CASSIGHPNTEAFF. Drawing the rest from reference TRBV19 and TRBJ1-1, the complete variable domain is DGGITQSPKYLFRKEGQNVTLSCEQNLNHDAMYWYRQDPGQGLRLIYYSQIVNDFQKGDIAEGYSVSREKKESFPLTVTSAQKNPTAFYLCASSIGHPNTEAFFGQGTRLTVV.

This chain connects TRBV28 to TRBJ1-5; weak D call: TRBD1 (6 bases). The V and J ends lost 1 base and 2 bases respectively, with 21 bases between them. Per germline, CDR1 MDHEN and CDR2 SYDVKM. This CDR3 region has 19 residues. CDR3: CASSLLPGRGMKGNQPQHF. CDR3 sequence (DNA): TGTGCCAGCAGTTTATTGCCAGGGAGGGGGATGAAGGGCAATCAGCCCCAGCATTTT.

V and J are TRBV27 and TRBJ1-6, with a possible D match to TRBD1 (5 bases). Germline V lookup: CDR1 MNHEY, CDR2 SMNVEV (reference sequence). The CDR3 is 13 amino acids. V lost 6 bases and J lost 7, with 10 bases in between. The CDR3 spells CASSSNRNSPLHF. CDR3 in DNA: TGTGCCAGCAGCTCGAACAGGAATTCACCCCTCCACTTT.

The V gene is TRBV9, the J gene TRBJ2-1; 12 nucleotides match TRBD2. CDR3 length: 15 residues. CDR1 and CDR2 (germline): SGDLS, YYNGEE. With 4 bases clipped from V and 6 bases from J, the junction kept 5 bases outside the gene matches. The CDR3, as DNA: TGTGCCAGCAGCCACCTAGCGGGGGGGCGCAATGAGCAGTTCTTC. Translation gives CASSHLAGGRNEQFF.

This chain uses TRBV7-9 with TRBJ1-1, with TRBD1 as a possible D gene (5 bases). The CDR3 is made up of 14 amino acids. Germline assignment: CDR1 SEHNR and CDR2 FQNEAQ (reference sequence). V was trimmed by 2 bases and J by 11 bases, leaving 18 bases between them. The CDR3: CASSLKDSGGWAFF. DNA of the CDR3: TGTGCCAGCAGCTTAAAAGACTCGGGGGGATGGGCTTTCTTT.

This clone has a handful of counts. The J gene is TRBJ1-1, the V gene TRBV14, with a tentative D call TRBD1 (6 bases). V shed 0 bases and J shed 8 bases, with 10 bases lying between them. CDR1 SGHDN and CDR2 FVKESK come from the germline V gene. The CDR3 has 13 residues. The DNA of the CDR3 is TGTGCCAGCAGCCAAGATCAGGGGCGGGAAGCTTTCTTT. Its translation is CASSQDQGREAFF.

The rearrangement joins TRBV4-3 to TRBJ1-2; D uncertain. CDR3 length: 15 amino acids. Germline assignment: CDR1 LGHNA and CDR2 YSLEER. Trimming took off 0 bases at V and 4 bases at J, with 12 bases between the two ends. The CDR3 coding sequence is TGCGCCAGCAGCCAAGACGTGGGCCAGAGCTATGGCTACACCTTC. Residues: CASSQDVGQSYGYTF.

The chain uses TRBV19 and TRBJ1-2; 7 bases match TRBD1. The CDR3 sequence is 14 residues long. V was pared by 5 bases and J by 3 bases, with 6 bases of the junction left unmatched. Germline-derived CDR1 and CDR2 are LNHDA and SQIVND (reference sequence). CDR3 loop: CASSSHRGDYGYTF. The CDR3 DNA sequence: TGTGCCAGTAGTTCACACAGGGGAGACTATGGCTACACCTTC.

The V and J genes are TRBV10-3 and TRBJ1-1; TRBD1 agrees at 10 bases. Germline-derived CDR1 and CDR2 are ENHRY and SYGVKD. V shed 3 bases and J 5 bases; nucleotides not matched to a gene: 6. The CDR3 is 15 amino acids. The CDR3 reads CAISEARDRGTEAFF. The CDR3 coding sequence is TGTGCCATCAGTGAAGCGAGGGACAGGGGAACTGAAGCTTTCTTT.

The chain joins TRBV15 to TRBJ1-6; D is perhaps TRBD1 (6 bases). Per germline, CDR1 LNHNV and CDR2 YYDKDF (reference sequence). This CDR3 has 12 residues. V lost 3 bases and J 14 bases, leaving 11 bases between the germline ends. The CDR3 bases are TGTGCCACCAGCAGTCTAGGGGGATCCCTCCACTTT. Its translation: CATSSLGGSLHF.

Only a few counts were recorded for this clone. The genes are TRBV21-1 and TRBJ1-2. TRBV21-1 is marked as a pseudogene. CDR3 length: 13 residues. The CDR3, as DNA: TGTGCCAGCAGCAATATAGAAGTCTATGGCTACACCTTC. Protein product: CASSNIEVYGYTF.

The rearrangement links TRBV27 to TRBJ1-6; 8 nucleotides match TRBD1. Germline values: CDR1 MNHEY, CDR2 SMNVEV (reference sequence). CDR3 length: 14 amino acids. With 3 bases clipped from V and 7 bases from J, the junction kept 2 bases outside the gene matches. The CDR3 protein is CASSFTGGNSPLHF. DNA for the CDR3: TGTGCCAGCAGTTTTACAGGGGGAAATTCACCCCTCCACTTT.

The CDR3 protein is CASSLTGSYEQYF. DNA of the CDR3: TGTGCCAGTAGTCTTACAGGATCCTACGAGCAGTACTTC. This chain connects TRBV19 to TRBJ2-7, with a possible D match to TRBD1 (5 bases). Trimming stripped 5 bases from V and 1 base from J, with 9 bases between. CDR3 length: 13 amino acids. The germline CDR1 and CDR2 sequences are LNHDA and SQIVND (reference sequence).

In this sample, this clone turned up a few times. The chain carries TRBV28 and TRBJ2-7; TRBD2 matches at 7 bases. This CDR3 spans 13 amino acids. V gave up 5 bases and J gave up 5 bases; unmatched junction bases: 6. In germline, CDR1 is MDHEN, CDR2 SYDVKM. The CDR3 coding sequence is TGTGCCAGCAGTGGGGGACTATCCAACGAGCAGTACTTC. Translated: CASSGGLSNEQYF.

In this sample, this clone turned up a few times. The CDR3 DNA follows: TGTGCCAGCAGCCCTCAGGACAGGGGCGGCTACACCTTC. As protein: CASSPQDRGGYTF. The V and J genes are TRBV14 and TRBJ1-2, with 9 bases lining up with TRBD1. CDR1 is SGHDN, CDR2 FVKESK, per germline. This CDR3 spans 13 amino acids. Trimming removed 4 bases from V and 8 bases from J; junction bases left unmatched: 5.

The V gene is TRBV7-9, the J gene TRBJ2-5; unclear D gene. Trimming removed 6 bases from V and 5 bases from J, with 13 bases in between. The CDR3 sequence is 13 residues long. The V gene's germline CDR1 is SEHNR and CDR2 FQNEAQ (reference sequence). The CDR3 reads CASSHSVGETQYF. CDR3 nucleotide sequence: TGTGCCAGCAGTCACTCCGTCGGGGAGACCCAGTACTTC.

Worth noting for this clone: The same CDR3 can be traced to other DNA sequences in this sample. V and J are TRBV7-8 and TRBJ1-1; D gene unclear. Germline-derived CDR1 and CDR2 are SGHVS and FQNEAQ. V was trimmed by 5 bases and J by 1 base, leaving 8 bases between them. CDR3 length: 13 amino acids. The CDR3, as DNA: TGTGCCAGCAGCCCGGGGAGGAACACTGAAGCTTTCTTT. Translated, it gives CASSPGRNTEAFF.

The chain links TRBV16 to TRBJ1-3; no clear D. Germline assignment: CDR1 KGHSY and CDR2 FQNENV. V was shortened by 7 bases and J by 0 bases, with 13 bases between the two germline ends. CDR3 length equals 15 residues. The DNA of the CDR3 is TGTGCCAGCACCCTAACTAGGAACTCTGGAAACACCATATATTTT. Translated, it gives CASTLTRNSGNTIYF.

This clone is a singleton in its sample. Other DNA sequences within the sample encode an identical CDR3. DNA of the CDR3: TGTGCCTGGAGGGACAGAGGGCGCGAGACCCAGTACTTC. It translates to CAWRDRGRETQYF. The genes are TRBV30 and TRBJ2-5, with D maybe TRBD1 (6 bases). The CDR3 extends over 13 amino acids. Deletions cut 3 bases from V and 5 bases from J, with 13 bases between. CDR1 and CDR2 from the germline V gene are GTSNPN and SVGIG (reference sequence).

This clone was seen only once. The V and J genes are TRBV5-5 and TRBJ2-3; 8 bases fit TRBD2. This CDR3 has 13 amino acids. CDR1 SGHKS and CDR2 YYEKEE come from the germline V gene (reference sequence). DNA of the CDR3: TGTGTCTGGGGTAGCGGGGCCACAGATACGCAGTATTTT. Amino acid sequence: CVWGSGATDTQYF. Combining the CDR3 with reference TRBV5-5 and TRBJ2-3 gives the whole variable domain DAGVTQSPTHLIKTRGQQVTLRCSPISGHKSVSWYQQVLGQGPQFIFQYYEKEERGRGNFPDRFSARQFPNYSSELNVNALLLGDSALYLCVWGSGATDTQYFGPGTRLTVL.